The clone carrying this T cell receptor beta chain was detected a few times. The antigen is undetermined. This entry is derived from a study of identical twins. The CDR3 is 12 residues long. The germline V gene encodes CDR1 DFQATT and CDR2 SNEGSKA (reference sequence). Trimming left V 1 base short and J 5 bases short, with 8 bases between. General observations from the study: Carriage of fewer insertions was seen in abundant cord blood beta clonotypes, whereas memory repertoires showed none.

TCRdb re-derived calls from the 5' RACE reads in MiXCR, one entry per CDR3 protein. Of under 300,000 distinct CDR3 sequences listed, roughly an eighth were seen once; the top ten hold roughly 4%. These data also formed part of another study, on yellow fever vaccine responses in identical twins.

This chain links TRBV20-1 with TRBJ2-5; perhaps TRBD2 as D (5 bases). The origin of this receptor is a woman between 18 and 30 years old in good health. The specimen sequenced was memory (CD45RO+) T cells sorted from blood. CDR3 DNA sequence: TGCAGTGCTAGAGCGGGGTCGGAGACCCAGTACTTC. Translated: CSARAGSETQYF.